This T cell receptor beta chain was observed in a study of T cell repertoires and Cas9 in healthy adults. For the study at large: Characterization of SpCas9-reactive CD4 and CD8 T cells covered multi-effector potency, cytotoxicity and lineage.

Broader study findings: Preexisting effector T cell responses to SpCas9 were described as ubiquitous among healthy humans studied. SpCas9-reactive regulatory T cells reportedly mitigated SpCas9-reactive effector T cells in vitro.

With V trimmed by 5 bases and J by 6 bases, 9 bases remained unmatched. CDR1 SGHDN and CDR2 FVKESK come from the germline V gene. The CDR3 covers 15 residues. The repertoire was sequenced with immunoSEQ multiplex PCR; TCRdb's copy has only in-frame clones and lacks some. The table has approximately 1,500 clones, 93% seen once. Input material: SpCas9-reactive CD4+ effector T cells (CD137+, CD154-, CD25-, CD127+) from PBMCs; culture status not recorded. The clonotype comes from a human donor in good health. This chain connects TRBV14 to TRBJ2-1; 8 positions match TRBD1. The CDR3 DNA reads TGTGCCAGCAGCTCCCGGGACAGGAGTCCCAATGAGCAGTTCTTC. Translated: CASSSRDRSPNEQFF.